These 21 T cell receptor beta chains originate from one sample sequenced in a study of T cell changes during pregnancy in multiple sclerosis. Assay: immunoSEQ multiplex PCR; the TCRdb copy retains only in-frame clones and omits some. Here the sample spans 40,000 to 55,000 clones, 85% to 95% being singletons. The input for sequencing was CD8+ T cells from peripheral blood mononuclear cells, taken in the first trimester of pregnancy. The receptors were gathered from a female donor with multiple sclerosis, enrolled in a pregnancy study.

The chain employs TRBV18 and TRBJ2-3; no reliable D call. Germline V CDR1 and CDR2: KGHSH, LQKENI. Trimming stripped 1 base from V and 3 bases from J, with 8 bases between. CDR3 length: 14 amino acids. As DNA, the CDR3 is TGTGCCAGCTCACCACAGATGCGAACAGATACGCAGTATTTT. Its translation is CASSPQMRTDTQYF.

This chain uses TRBV4-1 with TRBJ2-7, with 8 nucleotides matching TRBD2. CDR1 and CDR2 (germline): MGHRA, YSYEKL. This CDR3 has 16 amino acids. Trimming took 4 bases from V and 0 from J; bases not matched to a gene: 8. The CDR3 DNA sequence: TGCGCCAGCAGCCCGCTAGTCACTAGCGGCTCCTACGAGCAGTACTTC. This gives the protein CASSPLVTSGSYEQYF.

This chain connects TRBV6-1 to TRBJ2-5; 7 positions agree with TRBD1. CDR3 length: 14 amino acids. Germline trimming cut 3 bases from V and 2 bases from J; bases unmatched to any gene: 3. Germline CDR1 and CDR2: MNHNS and SASEGT. This chain's CDR3 is CASSDPGQQETQYF. DNA of the CDR3: TGTGCCAGCAGTGATCCGGGACAGCAAGAGACCCAGTACTTC.

The V call is TRBV27, the J call TRBJ1-6; TRBD1 aligns across 8 bases. This CDR3 region has 15 residues. The germline CDR1 and CDR2 sequences are MNHEY and SMNVEV (reference sequence). With 6 bases clipped from V and 9 bases from J, the junction kept 10 bases outside the gene matches. The CDR3 spells CASRATGGVGSPLHF. The CDR3 DNA reads as TGTGCCAGCAGAGCCACAGGGGGAGTCGGTTCACCCCTCCACTTT.

In regard to this clone: Other DNA sequences in the sample encode the same CDR3. The chain combines TRBV9 with TRBJ2-2; TRBD2 might be the D (7 bases). Germline loops: CDR1 SGDLS, CDR2 YYNGEE. Trimming pared 0 bases from V and 2 bases from J, leaving 11 bases between. The CDR3 has 16 amino acids. The CDR3 DNA sequence: TGTGCCAGCAGCGTAGGGGGGGGGCCCAACACCGGGGAGCTGTTTTTT. It codes for CASSVGGGPNTGELFF.

This chain uses TRBV28 with TRBJ2-1; no reliable D call. Between the trimmed V and J ends, which lost 6 bases and 3 bases, there was a span of 15 bases. This CDR3 spans 15 amino acids. Germline loops: CDR1 MDHEN, CDR2 SYDVKM. The CDR3 loop is CASSWSETVYNEQFF. The CDR3, as DNA: TGTGCCAGCAGCTGGAGCGAGACGGTCTACAATGAGCAGTTCTTC.

The chain carries TRBV11-1 and TRBJ2-7; maybe TRBD2 (6 bases). The CDR3 spans 14 residues. Germline assignment: CDR1 SGHAT and CDR2 FQDESV (reference sequence). V dropped 5 bases and J dropped 6 bases, with 17 bases sitting between them. CDR3: CASSPTGGLLEQYF. The DNA for the CDR3 is TGTGCCAGCAGCCCAACCGGGGGACTGCTCGAGCAGTACTTC.

The V and J genes are TRBV25-1 and TRBJ1-2; a weak D match, TRBD1 (6 bases). V lost 4 bases and J lost 6, with 21 bases in between. The CDR3 sequence is 16 residues long. CDR1 is MGHDK, CDR2 SYGVNS, per germline. The CDR3 coding sequence is TGTGCCAGCAGTGCTCCCTACAGGGAGTATATACATGGCTACACCTTC. Translation: CASSAPYREYIHGYTF.

J is TRBJ2-5 and V is TRBV2, with D possibly TRBD2 on 7 matching bases. The V and J ends lost 4 bases and 11 bases respectively, with 17 bases between them. The length of the CDR3 is 13 residues. Germline CDR1 and CDR2: SNHLY and FYNNEI. The chain's CDR3 is CASSGRGAQEQYF. The DNA for the CDR3 is TGTGCCAGCAGTGGTCGGGGGGCGCAAGAGCAGTACTTC.

This clone was recorded a few times. The V and J genes are TRBV10-1 and TRBJ2-7; a weak D match, TRBD2 (6 bases). CDR3 size: 13 residues. CDR1 and CDR2 from the germline V gene are WNHNN and SYGVQD (reference sequence). V shed 4 bases and J shed 3 bases, with 10 bases lying between them. The CDR3 sequence is CASSGDSDYEQYF. The CDR3 DNA reads TGCGCCAGCAGTGGGGACTCGGACTACGAGCAGTACTTC.

The chain couples TRBV9 to TRBJ1-1; D remains ambiguous. The V gene's germline CDR1 is SGDLS and CDR2 YYNGEE. CDR3 length equals 15 residues. Trimming shortened V by 0 bases and J by 1 base, and 10 bases separated the two germline ends. CDR3 nucleotide sequence: TGTGCCAGCAGCGTAGAGGAGTCACCGAACACTGAAGCTTTCTTT. It translates to CASSVEESPNTEAFF.

The V call is TRBV7-3, the J call TRBJ2-1; D perhaps matches TRBD2 (6 bases). There are 19 residues in the CDR3. V lost 4 bases to trimming and J lost 1 base, with 23 bases between them. CDR1 and CDR2 from the germline V gene are SGHTA and FQGTGA. The CDR3 loop is CASSSTRDGGPESYNEQFF. The CDR3 DNA reads TGTGCCAGCAGCTCAACCCGGGACGGGGGACCCGAATCCTACAATGAGCAGTTCTTC.

The chain combines TRBV6-4 with TRBJ2-2, with no clear D. The germline gives CDR1 MRHNA, CDR2 SNTAGT. There are 14 residues in the CDR3. V was cut by 3 bases and J by 1 base, with 6 bases left in between. CDR3 sequence reads: CASSDGRNTGELFF. The CDR3 nucleotides are TGTGCCAGCAGTGATGGGCGGAACACCGGGGAGCTGTTTTTT.

This rearrangement joins TRBV5-4 to TRBJ2-5; possible D gene TRBD1, 6 bases. There are 12 residues in the CDR3. Trimming stripped 4 bases from V and 2 bases from J, with 6 bases between. In germline, CDR1 is SGHNT, CDR2 YYREEE (reference sequence). DNA for the CDR3: TGTGCCAGCAGCGGACAGCAAGAGACCCAGTACTTC. It encodes CASSGQQETQYF.

The V and J genes are TRBV20-1 and TRBJ2-1; no definite D call. Per germline, CDR1 DFQATT and CDR2 SNEGSKA (reference sequence). The CDR3 contains 11 residues. The ends were cut back, 2 bases at V and 6 bases at J, with 5 bases in the middle. CDR3 nucleotide sequence: TGCAGTGCTAGACTTCTCAATGAGCAGTTCTTC. Its protein is CSARLLNEQFF.

The rearrangement joins TRBV4-1 to TRBJ1-1; possible D gene TRBD1, 5 bases. This CDR3 is built from 14 residues. Trimming took 4 bases from V and 5 from J, leaving 14 bases between them. The germline V gene has CDR1 MGHRA and CDR2 YSYEKL. Here the CDR3 DNA reads TGCGCCAGCAGCCGAGCGGGGGAGGGGACTGAAGCTTTCTTT. Amino acids: CASSRAGEGTEAFF.

This chain joins TRBV5-4 and TRBJ1-1; 9 bases align to TRBD1. With V trimmed by 4 bases and J by 8 bases, 6 bases remained unmatched. Germline lookup yields CDR1 SGHNT and CDR2 YYREEE (reference sequence). The CDR3 spans 13 residues. Here the CDR3 DNA reads TGTGCCAGCAGCATCGACAGGGGGAGAGAAGCTTTCTTT. This encodes CASSIDRGREAFF.

This chain's CDR3 is CASSPRAGAYNEQFF. The DNA for the CDR3 is TGTGCCAGCAGCCCCCGAGCGGGGGCTTACAATGAGCAGTTCTTC. V usage is TRBV4-2 and J usage is TRBJ2-1, with 8 bases aligning to TRBD2. The CDR3 length is 15 residues. Germline lookup yields CDR1 LGHNA and CDR2 YNFKEQ. The junction had 6 bases not matched to a gene; V was cut back by 4 bases and J by 4 bases.

The gene calls are TRBV27 and TRBJ1-1; no reliable D call. Trimming left V 0 bases short and J 0 bases short, with 23 bases between. The CDR3 is made up of 20 amino acids. The germline V gene has CDR1 MNHEY and CDR2 SMNVEV (reference sequence). CDR3 sequence reads: CASSLSTVFPVSLMNTEAFF. The CDR3 DNA follows: TGTGCCAGCAGTTTATCCACAGTGTTCCCGGTCTCTCTTATGAACACTGAAGCTTTCTTT.

V gene TRBV5-5 combines with J gene TRBJ1-1; D uncertain. This CDR3 has 15 amino acids. V was shortened by 0 bases and J by 4 bases, with 13 bases between the two germline ends. Germline assignment: CDR1 SGHKS and CDR2 YYEKEE (reference sequence). DNA of the CDR3: TGTGCCAGCAGCTTGGTTCCAGGTAGCGGCACTGAAGCTTTCTTT. This encodes CASSLVPGSGTEAFF.

The chain recombines TRBV27 with TRBJ2-1; 9 nucleotides line up with TRBD1. The CDR3 covers 16 residues. V was pared by 6 bases and J by 7 bases, with 13 bases of the junction left unmatched. Germline values: CDR1 MNHEY, CDR2 SMNVEV (reference sequence). Here the CDR3 reads CASSSRWTGDRNEQFF. CDR3 DNA: TGTGCCAGCAGCTCTCGGTGGACAGGGGACCGGAATGAGCAGTTCTTC.